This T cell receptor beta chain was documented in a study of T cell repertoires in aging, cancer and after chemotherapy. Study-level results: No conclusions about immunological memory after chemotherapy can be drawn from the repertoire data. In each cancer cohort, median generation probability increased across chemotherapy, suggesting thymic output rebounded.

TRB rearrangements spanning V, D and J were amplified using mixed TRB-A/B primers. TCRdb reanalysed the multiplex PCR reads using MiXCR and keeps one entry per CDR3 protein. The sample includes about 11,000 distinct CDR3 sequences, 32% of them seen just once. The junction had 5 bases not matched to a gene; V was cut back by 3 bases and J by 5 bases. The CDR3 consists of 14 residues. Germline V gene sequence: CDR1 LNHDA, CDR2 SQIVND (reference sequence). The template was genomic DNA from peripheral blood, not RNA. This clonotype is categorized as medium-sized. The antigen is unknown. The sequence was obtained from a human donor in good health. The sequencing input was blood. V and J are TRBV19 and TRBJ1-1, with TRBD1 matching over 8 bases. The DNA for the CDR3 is TGTGCCAGTAGTATTGGGACAGGACTAACTGAAGCTTTCTTT. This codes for CASSIGTGLTEAFF.